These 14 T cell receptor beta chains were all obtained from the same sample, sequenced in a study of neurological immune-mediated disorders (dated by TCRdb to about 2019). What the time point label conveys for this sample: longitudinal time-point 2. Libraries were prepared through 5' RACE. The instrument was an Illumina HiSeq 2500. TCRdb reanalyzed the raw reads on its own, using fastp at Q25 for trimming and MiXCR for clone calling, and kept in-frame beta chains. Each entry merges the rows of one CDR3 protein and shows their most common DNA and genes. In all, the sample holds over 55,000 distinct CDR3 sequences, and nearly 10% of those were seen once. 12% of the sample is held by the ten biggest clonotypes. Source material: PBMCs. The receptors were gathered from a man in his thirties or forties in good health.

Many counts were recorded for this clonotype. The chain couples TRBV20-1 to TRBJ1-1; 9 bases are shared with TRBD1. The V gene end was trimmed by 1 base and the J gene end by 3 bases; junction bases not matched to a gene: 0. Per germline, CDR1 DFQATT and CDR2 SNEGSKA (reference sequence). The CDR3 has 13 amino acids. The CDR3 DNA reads TGCAGTGCTAGAGGACAGGGGGACACTGAAGCTTTCTTT. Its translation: CSARGQGDTEAFF.

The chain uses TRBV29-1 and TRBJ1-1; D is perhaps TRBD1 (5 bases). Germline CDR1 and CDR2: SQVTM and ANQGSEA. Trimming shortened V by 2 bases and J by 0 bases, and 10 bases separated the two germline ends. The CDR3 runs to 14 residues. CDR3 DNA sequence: TGCAGCGTTGAAAGGGACCTGATGAACACTGAAGCTTTCTTT. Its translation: CSVERDLMNTEAFF.

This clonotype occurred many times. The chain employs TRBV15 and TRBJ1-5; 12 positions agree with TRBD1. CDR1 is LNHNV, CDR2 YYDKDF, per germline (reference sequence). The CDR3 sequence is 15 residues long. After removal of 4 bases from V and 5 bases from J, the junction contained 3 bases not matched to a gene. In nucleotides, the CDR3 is TGTGCCACCAGCACGGGACAGGGGGCTCATCAGCCCCAGCATTTT. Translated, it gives CATSTGQGAHQPQHF.

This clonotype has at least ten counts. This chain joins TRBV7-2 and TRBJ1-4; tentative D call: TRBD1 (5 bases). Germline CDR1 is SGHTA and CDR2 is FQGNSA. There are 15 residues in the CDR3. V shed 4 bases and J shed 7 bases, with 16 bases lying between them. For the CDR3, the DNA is TGTGCCAGCAGCTCCGCCGGGACGGCTTCTGAAAAACTGTTTTTT. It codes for CASSSAGTASEKLFF.

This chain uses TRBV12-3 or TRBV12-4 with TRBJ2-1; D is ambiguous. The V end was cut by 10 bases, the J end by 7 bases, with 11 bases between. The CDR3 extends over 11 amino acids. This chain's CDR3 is CAIILGNEQFF. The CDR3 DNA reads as TGTGCCATCATCCTCGGGAATGAGCAGTTCTTC.

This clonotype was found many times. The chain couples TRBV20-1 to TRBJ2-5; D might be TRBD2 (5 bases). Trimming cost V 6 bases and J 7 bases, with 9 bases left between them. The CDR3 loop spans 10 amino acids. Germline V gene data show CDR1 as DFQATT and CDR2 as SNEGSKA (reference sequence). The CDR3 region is CSAASGTQYF. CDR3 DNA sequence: TGCAGTGCAGCGAGCGGGACCCAGTACTTC.

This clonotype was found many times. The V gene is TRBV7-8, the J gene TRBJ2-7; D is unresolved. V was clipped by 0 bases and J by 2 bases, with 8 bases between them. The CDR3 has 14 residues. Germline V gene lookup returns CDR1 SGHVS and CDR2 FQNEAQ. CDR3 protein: CASSLASPPYEQYF. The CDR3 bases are TGTGCCAGCAGCTTAGCCTCTCCCCCCTACGAGCAGTACTTC.

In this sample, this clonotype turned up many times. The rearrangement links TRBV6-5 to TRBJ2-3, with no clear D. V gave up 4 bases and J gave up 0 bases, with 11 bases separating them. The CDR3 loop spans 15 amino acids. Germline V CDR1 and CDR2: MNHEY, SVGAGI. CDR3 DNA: TGTGCCAGCAGTTCAGTTGCCTCTAGCACAGATACGCAGTATTTT. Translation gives CASSSVASSTDTQYF.

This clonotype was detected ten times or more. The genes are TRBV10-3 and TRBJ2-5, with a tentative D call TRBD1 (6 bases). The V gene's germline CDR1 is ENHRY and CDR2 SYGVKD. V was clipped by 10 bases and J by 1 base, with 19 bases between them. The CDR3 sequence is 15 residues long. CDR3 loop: CATNQGRGAQETQYF. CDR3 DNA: TGTGCCACCAATCAAGGCAGGGGAGCCCAAGAGACCCAGTACTTC.

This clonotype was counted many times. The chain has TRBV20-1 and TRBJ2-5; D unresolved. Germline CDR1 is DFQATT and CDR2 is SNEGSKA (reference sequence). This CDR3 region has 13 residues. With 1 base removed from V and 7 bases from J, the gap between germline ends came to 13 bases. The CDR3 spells CSARGRTLWTQYF. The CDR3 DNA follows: TGCAGTGCTAGAGGCAGGACCTTGTGGACCCAGTACTTC.

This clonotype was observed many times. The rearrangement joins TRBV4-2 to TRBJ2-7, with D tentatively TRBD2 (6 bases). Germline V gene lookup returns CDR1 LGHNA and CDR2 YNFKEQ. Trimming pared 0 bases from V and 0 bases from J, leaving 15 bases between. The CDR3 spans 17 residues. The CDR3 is CASSQDLPLGSSYEQYF. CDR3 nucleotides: TGTGCCAGCAGCCAAGATCTCCCCCTCGGGAGCTCCTACGAGCAGTACTTC.

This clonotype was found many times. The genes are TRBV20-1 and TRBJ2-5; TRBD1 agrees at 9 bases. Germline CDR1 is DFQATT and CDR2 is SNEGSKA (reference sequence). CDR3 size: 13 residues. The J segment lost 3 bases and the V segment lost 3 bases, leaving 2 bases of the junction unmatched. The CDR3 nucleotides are TGCAGTGCTAGCACAGGGGGCGAAGAGACCCAGTACTTC. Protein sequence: CSASTGGEETQYF.

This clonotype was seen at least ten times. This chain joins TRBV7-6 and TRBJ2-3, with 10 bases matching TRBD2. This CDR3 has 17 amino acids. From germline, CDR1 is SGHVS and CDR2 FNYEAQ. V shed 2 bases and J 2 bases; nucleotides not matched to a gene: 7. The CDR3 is CASSLPTSGPPTDTQYF. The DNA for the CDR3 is TGTGCCAGCAGCTTACCGACTAGCGGGCCGCCCACAGATACGCAGTATTTT.

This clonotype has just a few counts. The CDR3 sequence: CASSLNPGRKNTEAFF. The CDR3 coding sequence is TGCGCCAGCAGCTTGAATCCCGGCAGGAAGAACACTGAAGCTTTCTTT. This chain links TRBV5-1 with TRBJ1-1; no clear D gene. Germline V CDR1 and CDR2: SGHRS, YFSETQ. V lost 1 base and J lost 1, with 14 bases in between. There are 16 residues in the CDR3.